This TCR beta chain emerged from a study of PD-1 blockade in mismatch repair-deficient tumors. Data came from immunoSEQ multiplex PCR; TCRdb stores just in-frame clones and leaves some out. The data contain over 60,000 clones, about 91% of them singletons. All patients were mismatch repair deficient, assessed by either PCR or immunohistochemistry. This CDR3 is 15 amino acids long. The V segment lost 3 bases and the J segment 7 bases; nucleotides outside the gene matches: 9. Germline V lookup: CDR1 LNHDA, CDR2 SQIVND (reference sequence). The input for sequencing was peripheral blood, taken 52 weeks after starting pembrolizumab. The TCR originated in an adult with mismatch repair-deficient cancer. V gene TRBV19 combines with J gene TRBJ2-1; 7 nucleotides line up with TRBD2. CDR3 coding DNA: TGTGCCAGTAGTATCTGGCGGGAGTTGAGGAATGAGCAGTTCTTC. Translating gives CASSIWRELRNEQFF.